This TCR beta chain was recorded in a study of cytomegalovirus exposure and HLA in healthy donors (dated 2017 in TCRdb). General notes on the study: According to an earlier analysis of 550 to 700 of the donors, some 180 million T cells yielded 95 million to 140 million unique TCR beta sequences and around 280 Gb of sequence data. An earlier analysis of several hundred of the donors applied high-throughput TCR beta sequencing to assess whether each TCR beta V gene segment acted as functional or pseudogenic. The later analysis used no new phenotypic data to find candidate immune exposures, relying instead on TCR beta sequences and their occurrence across donors. To study patterns of TCR occurrence, a later analysis re-analyzed previously published TCR beta repertoires from several hundred donors and added high-resolution HLA genotyping. A later genetic analysis used genome-wide SNP genotypes for about 65% of the 666 donors, treating that subset as a discovery cohort. On average, 235,054 unique TCR beta nucleotide sequences were sequenced per donor among roughly 430 genotyped donors of the cohort, with about 17% of those sequences being non-productive. The study aimed to test whether cataloging public T cell receptors could reveal signatures of past pathogen exposure. Typing coverage varied by locus: 629-630 donors for A, B, C, DRB1 and DQB1; under 550 for DQA1; around 610 for DPA1; fewer than 480 for DPB1. All discovery cohort repertoires had been generated on a single sequencing platform. Roughly 300 gigabases of sequencing data and tens of millions of unique TCR sequences made up an early release that covered about 640 HLA-typed donors. The study used immunosequencing to profile the T cell repertoires of 670 or so subjects and linked those repertoires to cytomegalovirus serostatus. HLA typing covered class I and class II loci at four-digit resolution. To predict cytomegalovirus infection status, the study brought together high-throughput TCR immunosequencing, statistical association of individual TCRs with disease status, and machine learning. Four or five DR-DQ haplotypes were handled as single units for association and clustering because linkage in the cohort was strong. Donor age, sex, ethnicity and CMV serostatus were collected together with the repertoire data. In addition to the first cohort of 500 to 850 subjects, a separate validation cohort of 120 different subjects was used. Of the 300 to 500 genotyped donors, 65% to 90% were placed in the genetic ancestry cluster associated with self-reported Caucasian donors. Summary of the overall study and its limitations: The study gave a list of 150 to 200 TCR beta chains associated with cytomegalovirus. In a later genetic analysis, fewer N-insertions in productive TCRs were reported among donors in an Asian-associated ancestry cluster than the roughly 700-donor mean. A later analysis found that TCR association rates varied across HLA loci, with DRB1 alleles showing the most associated TCRs and HLA-C alleles the fewest. When HLA alleles, especially DR and DQ, strongly co-occurred, TCR associations were difficult to assign to individual alleles. In a later analysis, several top co-occurrence clusters were reported to appear linked to parvovirus B19, influenza, CMV and Epstein-Barr virus. Most CMV-associated TCR beta chains appeared to be HLA-restricted in a later analysis, and the HLA associations seemed to be driven largely by CMV exposure. It was suggested by the authors that the approach could potentially be generalized to other disease states and immunological phenotypes. Broadly in line with IMGT annotations, most TCR beta V segments showed up in productive rearrangements about 87% or about 30% of the time in an earlier analysis of about 500 of the donors. This cohort had only TCR beta chains sequenced, and the lack of alpha or paired-chain data limited which features could be detected. Roughly uniform sequencing depth across donors was assumed in presence/absence analyses, although this assumption may not hold. A further reported finding was that TCR beta sequences accurately predicted the HLA-A and HLA-B alleles for most subjects in the first cohort. Because the 87-base-pair reads could not distinguish some IMGT-functional V segments, including TRBV6-2 and TRBV6-3, those segments were excluded. Cytomegalovirus status was reported to be diagnosed by the classifier with high specificity and sensitivity in both the original and validation cohorts. A cluster of highly shared sequence variants was judged likely to represent a technical artifact of the sequencing pipeline. For the cohort, immune exposure information was limited to CMV serostatus. HLA typing was unavailable for some donors at each locus, so association tests used only the typed subset. An association between a missense DCLRE1C variant and V-gene and J-gene trimming of TCR beta chains was found in a later genetic analysis and replicated in an independent cohort. Three of the identified cytomegalovirus-associated TCR beta chains were confirmed in vitro to be specific for cytomegalovirus antigens. Most TCR sequences were observed very rarely across donors, whereas some public TCRs were present in many individuals. Linkage disequilibrium might explain the correlated functional status among segregating V segments, but an unknown experimental factor could not be ruled out. A later analysis found that HLA-associated TCR beta chains were more clonally expanded and had lower generation probabilities than equally common non-associated chains. Because counts were too low, 15 to 20 rarely observed V segments, including chromosome 9 orphons, were excluded from the earlier analysis of 587 of the donors. In a later analysis, over 15,000 TCR beta sequences were associated with specific HLA alleles at a false discovery rate of 0.05.

The CDR3, from cysteine to phenylalanine, totals 15 residues. The only DNA kept is the CDR3, 45 bases in frame from the first base. A distance of 13 bases separates the germline ends of V and J, which lose 1 base and 3 bases respectively. CDR1 and CDR2 were assigned from the germline V gene as SGHDT and YYEEEE. As for this clone: Its antigen is still unknown. Base-call qualities are not available, and no considerably larger clone is one nucleotide away.

The method was the immunoSEQ multiplex PCR assay. A mixture of 60 forward primers for TCR Vbeta segments and 13 reverse primers for TCR Jbeta segments was used in the multiplex PCR. The CDR3 region of rearranged TCR beta genes was amplified from genomic DNA by a multiplex PCR assay. The Illumina HiSeq System was used to sequence the amplified TCR beta libraries as 87-base-pair reads. As for how the authors treated the data: A later analysis tallied around 82 million unique TCR beta chains across the 610 or so repertoires, and some 12 million of those chains were shared by two or more donors. Raw reads were error-corrected and collapsed into unique sequences by a nearest-neighbor algorithm in which closely related sequences were merged to remove PCR and sequencing errors. To assign V, D and J gene segments, CDR3 sequences were aligned to IMGT reference sequences. For a sequence to be retained, a match of at least six nucleotides was required to both a V gene segment and a J gene segment. A rearrangement was called productive if the CDR3 had no stop codons and remained in frame with V and J, and every other rearrangement was called non-productive. CDR3 was defined according to IMGT convention as the region running from the second conserved V-encoded cysteine to the conserved J-encoded phenylalanine. The earlier analysis of about 640 of the donors excluded any sequence lacking an unambiguous match to a single V gene segment. In an earlier analysis of several hundred of the donors, V segments were called functional above 56.7% productive rearrangements and were called segregating when the between-donor standard deviation exceeded 5%. A statistical classification framework was built to diagnose cytomegalovirus status from the catalog of TCR beta chain sequences. V and J gene assignment, in a later analysis, came from comparing TCR nucleotide sequences with IMGT/GENE-DB human TR gene sequences. In a later analysis, CDR3 sequences and most-parsimonious VDJ recombination scenarios were assigned using the TCRdist pipeline. In a later analysis, each TCR beta chain was defined by its CDR3 amino acid sequence together with its V-gene family, and reads lacking a unique V-gene family were excluded. In a later analysis, approximately 590 highly shared, low-generation-probability nucleotide sequences were removed to address suspected cross-contamination and a sequencing artifact. For each public chain, a later analysis derived a clonal expansion index from normalized ranks of inferred template counts within each repertoire. Generation probabilities in a later analysis came from a VDJ recombination model fitted to out-of-frame rearrangements, and those results were checked against IGoR. In a later analysis, TCR-TCR, TCR-HLA and TCR-CMV co-occurrence was scored with hypergeometric tests, and a repertoire-size bias correction was applied to TCR pairs. False discovery rates were estimated in a later analysis by permuting HLA or CMV assignments 20 times. In a later analysis, co-occurring TCRs were grouped with DBSCAN, and TCRdist sequence similarity was added when clustering was performed within HLA-allele-positive subsets. Repertoires with fewer than 30,000 or more than 120,000 public chains, plus five repertoires with anomalous nucleotide sharing, were excluded from co-occurrence clustering. TCRdb limited this immuneACCESS table to in-frame rearrangements with V and J called. A share of clones is missing; checked studies link under half to unresolved V genes, and the rest is unexplained. V and J calls and clone size come straight from that table; D and trimming were deduced from the DNA. This sample comprises more than 110,000 clones, 70% of them detected only once. Jointly, the top ten make up 2% to 2.5% of the sample.

The cohort was made up of 666 healthy bone marrow donors. All cohort members were sampled while nominally healthy, although unrecorded immune exposures were likely present. The donor tested CMV seropositive and was one of the 289 seropositive cohort members. Each donor provided a peripheral blood sample, and peripheral blood mononuclear cells were used for TCR beta sequencing. The Qiagen DNeasy Blood Extraction Kit was used to extract genomic DNA from the blood cell samples. Sequencing input: PBMCs. Rearrangement joined TRBV5-6 to TRBJ1-2, with no D gene named confidently. The receptor comes from an older woman in good health and CMV-seropositive. The CDR3 here reads CASSLFRNFYYGYTF. The nucleotide sequence is TGTGCCAGCAGCTTGTTCAGGAACTTCTACTATGGCTACACCTTC.